The rows below give T cell receptor beta chains drawn from one sample of a study of blood T cell repertoires in COVID-19. Profiled with immunoSEQ multiplex PCR; TCRdb holds only in-frame clones, not every one. The sample has roughly 85,000 clones; over 70% are singletons. Sequencing was carried out using peripheral blood. The receptors stem from a human donor in a cohort sampled during active COVID-19. The CDR3 runs from the conserved cysteine through the conserved F or W. D genes are given only for firm matches. Size values are once, few and many counts, or a class for expanded clones, and some rows have none.

>TRBJ1-5|-|TRBV6-6|-
TGTGCCAGCATTCTACAGGGTGATAGCAATCAGCCCCAGCATTTT
CASILQGDSNQPQHF
>TRBJ2-5|-|TRBV4-1|-
TGCGCCAGCAGCCAAGTTGTTTACCAGGGGGGAGAGACCCAGTACTTC
CASSQVVYQGGETQYF
>TRBJ2-3|-|TRBV7-6|TRBD2
TGTGCCAGCAGCCCTAGCGGGGAATACACAGATACGCAGTATTTT
CASSPSGEYTDTQYF
>TRBJ2-1|-|TRBV10-3|-
TGTGCCATCGCCCGAGGGGGGGCGAGCTCCTACAATGAGCAGTTCTTC
CAIARGGASSYNEQFF
>TRBJ2-7|-|TRBV6-5|TRBD1
TGTGCCAGCAGTTACTCGACAGGGGCCGCCTACGAGCAGTACTTC
CASSYSTGAAYEQYF
>TRBJ2-3|-|TRBV2|TRBD2
TGTGCCAGCAGCGGGGGGAGGAGCACAGATACGCAGTATTTT
CASSGGRSTDTQYF
>TRBJ2-7|-|TRBV19|-
TGTGCCAGTAGTACGGGACTTCCTCCGGGGGAGCAGTACTTC
CASSTGLPPGEQYF
>TRBJ1-6|-|TRBV6-6|-
TGTGCCAGCAGTATGAGGGCAGACGTTAATTCACCCCTCCACTTT
CASSMRADVNSPLHF
>TRBJ1-5|-|TRBV28|-
TGTGCCAGCAGTGCCCTGATGGCAGGGAGGAATCAGCCCCAGCATTTT
CASSALMAGRNQPQHF
>TRBJ2-3|once|TRBV5-6|-
TGTGCCAGCAGCTTCCGACTACCCCATACGCAGTATTTT
CASSFRLPHTQYF
>TRBJ1-1|few|TRBV7-2|TRBD1
TGTGCCAGCAGCCTCCGGGACAGGGGGAACACTGAAGCTTTCTTT
CASSLRDRGNTEAFF
>TRBJ1-2|once|TRBV28|TRBD1
TGTGCCAGCAGTTTATGGTCTGACAGGGCGAACTATGGCTACACCTTC
CASSLWSDRANYGYTF
>TRBJ2-7|-|TRBV10-1|-
TGCGCCAGCAGTGAGTTTCGGGGATTCCGGGGTAGGCACGAGCAGTACTTC
CASSEFRGFRGRHEQYF
>TRBJ1-2|-|TRBV29-1|-
TGCAGCGTCTCCCGGACAAGCGGCTACACCTTC
CSVSRTSGYTF
>TRBJ2-7|-|TRBV12-3/TRBV12-4|TRBD1
TGTGCCAGCAGTTGGGACAGGGCGGCCGAGCAGTACTTC
CASSWDRAAEQYF
>TRBJ2-3|-|TRBV10-1|TRBD2
TGCGCCAGCAGTGAGGGGCCGGGGGGGTTCCCAGATACGCAGTATTTT
CASSEGPGGFPDTQYF